A selection of T cell receptor beta chains follows, all from one sample in a study of T cell clones after liver transplantation. Profiling relied on immunoSEQ multiplex PCR, and the TCRdb table lists in-frame clones only, not all of them. This sample has roughly 60,000 clones; 70% to 80% occur once, and the top ten carry 2.8%. Sequencing was performed on CD4+ T cells from blood, taken at the approximately 16-month timepoint. The receptors were gathered from a human patient who received a liver transplant. Some of these T cells may belong to the graft donor. Each CDR3 is given with its conserved first and last residue.

CDR3 protein	J gene	CDR3 length	V gene
CASSSGQNSGANVLTF	TRBJ2-6	16	TRBV6-5
CASSFRDRSNQPQHF	TRBJ1-5	15	TRBV28
CAISEGDWFDGYTF	TRBJ1-2	14	TRBV10-3
CASSVAGGRVETQYF	TRBJ2-5	15	TRBV9
CATSRPTGQGYNEQFF	TRBJ2-1	16	TRBV15
CASSQAEIYNEQFF	TRBJ2-1	14	TRBV4-1
CASSFGSVVGLGGTETQYF	TRBJ2-5	19	TRBV7-8
CASTSGGRETDTQYF	TRBJ2-3	15	TRBV27
CAITDDRDTGELFF	TRBJ2-2	14	TRBV10-3
CATTHDFPTPRDNEQFF	TRBJ2-1	17	TRBV10-2
CASSLVFLAGDINEQFF	TRBJ2-1	17	TRBV5-1
CSVVSLGLNTEAFF	TRBJ1-1	14	TRBV29-1
CASSYLAGGLLGTEAFF	TRBJ1-1	17	TRBV18
CASSRGLLPSGANVLTF	TRBJ2-6	17	TRBV2
CASSPVTDTQYF	TRBJ2-3	12	TRBV7-9
CASSLDGPELGKLFF	TRBJ1-4	15	TRBV5-1
CASSRPTGGAFF	TRBJ1-1	12	TRBV28
CASIPSGAYSPLHF	TRBJ1-6	14	TRBV6-1
CASSLVGGTNNEQFF	TRBJ2-1	15	TRBV7-8
CASSLTSGVINEQFF	TRBJ2-1	15	TRBV5-1
CASSQDRPDTEAFF	TRBJ1-1	14	TRBV5-1
CASSSFFRGPIFYGYTF	TRBJ1-2	17	TRBV21-1
CASRGVSSGANVLTF	TRBJ2-6	15	TRBV28
CASSIRSNQPQHF	TRBJ1-5	13	TRBV7-2
CASSLGDQPQHF	TRBJ1-5	12	TRBV6-6
CASSEPVTGGESSYTF	TRBJ1-2	16	TRBV6-1
CASSLRSRGMNTEAFF	TRBJ1-1	16	TRBV13
CASSFSGTHNEQFF	TRBJ2-1	14	TRBV7-2
CASSREGGLSYEQYF	TRBJ2-7	15	TRBV4-1